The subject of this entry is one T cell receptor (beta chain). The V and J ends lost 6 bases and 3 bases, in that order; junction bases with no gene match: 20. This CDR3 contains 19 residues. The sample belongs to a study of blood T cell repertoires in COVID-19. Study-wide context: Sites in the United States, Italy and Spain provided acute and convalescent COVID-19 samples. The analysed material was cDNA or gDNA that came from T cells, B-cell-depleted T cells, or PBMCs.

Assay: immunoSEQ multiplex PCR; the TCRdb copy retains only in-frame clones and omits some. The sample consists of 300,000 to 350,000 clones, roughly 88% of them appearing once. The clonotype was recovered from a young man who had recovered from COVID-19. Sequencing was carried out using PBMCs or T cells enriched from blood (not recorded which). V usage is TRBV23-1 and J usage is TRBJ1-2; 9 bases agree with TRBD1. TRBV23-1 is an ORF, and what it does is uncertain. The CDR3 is CASSLLSWTGEGEDYGYTF. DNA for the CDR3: TGCGCCAGCAGCCTACTGTCTTGGACAGGGGAAGGGGAGGACTATGGCTACACCTTC.